The present entry profiles one T cell receptor (beta chain) with its context. Its antigen is currently unknown. Deletions cut 6 bases from V and 6 bases from J, with 18 bases between. CDR3 length: 15 amino acids. CDR1 LNHDA and CDR2 SQIVND come from the germline V gene (reference sequence). Repertoires were generated with immunoSEQ multiplex PCR, while TCRdb's copy carries only in-frame clones and drops some. The repertoire has 180,000 or so clones, 94% of them found once; the top ten carry 0.6% to 0.7%. The sample originates from a study of T cell responses to AZD1222 COVID-19 vaccine. The study, taken as a whole, reports: Nearly half of the spike-specific TCRs reportedly recognize variant regions that carry no mutations.

This receptor was taken from an adult in good health. The rearrangement uses TRBV19 and TRBJ1-5; tentatively, D is TRBD1 (5 bases). This specimen consisted of peripheral blood, obtained on day 0 of AZD1222 vaccination. The CDR3 DNA follows: TGTGCCAGTAGCCAAAGGGGCAGGCGGGGTCAGCCCCAGCATTTT. It specifies CASSQRGRRGQPQHF. Drawing the rest from reference TRBV19 and TRBJ1-5, the complete variable domain is DGGITQSPKYLFRKEGQNVTLSCEQNLNHDAMYWYRQDPGQGLRLIYYSQIVNDFQKGDIAEGYSVSREKKESFPLTVTSAQKNPTAFYLCASSQRGRRGQPQHFGDGTRLSIL.